The next 24 T cell receptor beta chains were all read from a single sample in a study of T cells in Graves' hyperthyroidism and ophthalmopathy (dated by TCRdb to between 2018 and 2020). The library was made by multiplex PCR. These reads were obtained on an Illumina HiSeq 2000. The TCR beta CDR3 regions were amplified from RNA transcripts. The first round of RT-PCR for the TCR CDR3 was performed with the HTBI primer set and the Qiagen OneStep RT-PCR kit. In-frame beta chains were kept once TCRdb had trimmed the public reads at Q25 with fastp and called clones with MiXCR. Each record represents a unique CDR3 protein, reported with the most common genes and DNA among its rows. For this sample the table gives about 740,000 distinct CDR3 sequences, of which roughly 15% were detected only once. The ten largest clones capture roughly a tenth of the sample. Sequencing was carried out using blood. The receptors shown here come from a young woman with Graves' hyperthyroidism.

A few counts support this clonotype. The rearrangement joins TRBV7-6 to TRBJ2-2; D is unclear. V was cut by 0 bases and J by 5 bases, with 4 bases left in between. CDR3 size: 13 residues. Germline CDR1 SGHVS, CDR2 FNYEAQ. CDR3 region: CASSLAETGELFF. Here the CDR3 DNA reads TGTGCCAGCAGCTTAGCGGAGACCGGGGAGCTGTTTTTT. Based on the CDR3 plus reference TRBV7-6 and TRBJ2-2, the full variable domain is GAGVSQSPRYKVTKRGQDVALRCDPISGHVSLYWYRQALGQGPEFLTYFNYEAQQDKSGLPNDRFSAERPEGSISTLTIQRTEQRDSAMYRCASSLAETGELFFGEGSRLTVL.

This clonotype was picked up a small number of times. One end of the junction varies from germline; a read error may be responsible. The chain joins TRBV20-1 to TRBJ1-2; D ambiguous. Looked up from germline, CDR1 is DFQATT and CDR2 is SNEGSKA (reference sequence). The CDR3 runs 14 residues. The CDR3 sequence is CSASSGFGDYGNTF. The CDR3 DNA reads as TGCAGTGCTAGTTCCGGTTTTGGTGACTATGGCAACACCTTC.

The rearrangement links TRBV6-2 or TRBV6-3 to TRBJ2-1; TRBD2 agrees at 10 bases. Germline V gives CDR1 MNHEY, CDR2 SVGEGT. V dropped 8 bases and J dropped 5; count of bases not matched to a gene: 3. The CDR3 totals 13 residues. CDR3 region: CASLLAGNNEQFF. CDR3 coding DNA: TGTGCCAGCTTACTAGCGGGGAACAATGAGCAGTTCTTC.

This clonotype was found many times. The V gene is TRBV29-1, the J gene TRBJ2-1; D is ambiguous. Per germline, CDR1 SQVTM and CDR2 ANQGSEA. This CDR3 has 12 amino acids. Between the trimmed V and J ends, which lost 4 bases and 0 bases, there was a span of 4 bases. CDR3 sequence: CSVADSYNEQFF. As DNA, the CDR3 is TGCAGCGTTGCCGACTCCTACAATGAGCAGTTCTTC.

This clonotype has more than one count but fewer than ten. The V gene is TRBV6-1, the J gene TRBJ1-1, with D uncertain. This CDR3 is built from 14 residues. Germline lookup yields CDR1 MNHNS and CDR2 SASEGT. Trimming shortened V by 5 bases and J by 4 bases, and 14 bases separated the two germline ends. The CDR3 sequence is CASSSTPGRTEAFF. For the CDR3, the DNA is TGTGCCAGCAGTTCCACCCCGGGTCGCACTGAAGCTTTCTTT.

The rearrangement links TRBV28 to TRBJ1-1, with 10 bases fitting TRBD1. CDR1 and CDR2 (germline): MDHEN, SYDVKM. The CDR3 consists of 16 residues. The trim removed 4 bases at V and 0 bases at J, leaving 5 bases unmatched. In DNA form, the CDR3 reads TGTGCCAGCAGTTCCTCGACAGGGGGCTTGAACACTGAAGCTTTCTTT. Amino acids: CASSSSTGGLNTEAFF.

This clonotype was counted ten times or more. This sequence joins TRBV6-1 and TRBJ2-1; weak D call: TRBD1 (5 bases). Trimming pared 5 bases from V and 5 bases from J, leaving 16 bases between. Per the germline V gene, CDR1 is MNHNS and CDR2 is SASEGT. The CDR3 length is 15 residues. CDR3 in DNA: TGTGCCAGCAGTCGAATGCGCATGGGGCACAATGAGCAGTTCTTC. Translation gives CASSRMRMGHNEQFF.

Many counts were recorded for this clonotype. The rearrangement uses TRBV27 and TRBJ2-5; possible D gene TRBD1, 6 bases. V lost 5 bases to trimming and J lost 2 bases, with 15 bases between them. CDR3 length equals 15 residues. CDR1 and CDR2 from the germline V gene are MNHEY and SMNVEV (reference sequence). CDR3 amino acids: CASSLGLDSQETQYF. In DNA, the CDR3 is TGTGCCAGCAGTCTCGGCCTGGACAGTCAAGAGACCCAGTACTTC.

This clonotype appeared many times. The rearrangement uses TRBV6-1 and TRBJ1-2; D unclear. V lost 3 bases, J lost 10 bases, and 15 bases lay in between. In germline, CDR1 is MNHNS, CDR2 SASEGT. The CDR3 sequence is 13 residues long. The CDR3, as DNA: TGTGCCAGCAGTGATATCGCCAGAGACCCCTACACCTTC. Translated, it gives CASSDIARDPYTF.

The V and J genes are TRBV20-1 and TRBJ2-1; D is uncertain. This CDR3 region has 10 residues. V lost 6 bases, J lost 7 bases, and 7 bases lay in between. Germline CDR1 is DFQATT and CDR2 is SNEGSKA (reference sequence). Here the CDR3 reads CSALNNEQFF. CDR3 DNA sequence: TGCAGTGCGCTAAATAATGAGCAGTTCTTC.

This clonotype was recorded at least ten times. This chain uses TRBV7-2 with TRBJ1-5, with 8 bases that match TRBD1. The CDR3 has 18 residues. Germline V lookup: CDR1 SGHTA, CDR2 FQGNSA. The J segment lost 3 bases and the V segment lost 1 base, leaving 11 bases of the junction unmatched. CDR3 sequence reads: CASSLDRGYPPVNQPQHF. The CDR3 DNA follows: TGTGCCAGCAGCTTAGACAGGGGGTACCCTCCGGTCAATCAGCCCCAGCATTTT. Variable domain in full (rest from reference TRBV7-2 and TRBJ1-5): GAGVSQSPSNKVTEKGKDVELRCDPISGHTALYWYRQSLGQGLEFLIYFQGNSAPDKSGLPSDRFSAERTGGSVSTLTIQRTQQEDSAVYLCASSLDRGYPPVNQPQHFGDGTRLSIL.

This clonotype has a handful of counts. The gene calls are TRBV12-3 or TRBV12-4 and TRBJ2-1, with a weak D call TRBD1 (6 bases). There are 15 residues in the CDR3. Trimming left V 4 bases short and J 1 base short, with 11 bases between. The CDR3 nucleotides read TGTGCCAGCAGTTCTGGGACACCATCCTACAATGAGCAGTTCTTC. Translation gives CASSSGTPSYNEQFF.

This clonotype was seen more than once but under ten times. V usage is TRBV6-5 and J usage is TRBJ1-1; no clear D. Germline V gene data show CDR1 as MNHEY and CDR2 as SVGAGI. V was cut by 0 bases and J by 5 bases, with 10 bases left in between. The CDR3 has 14 residues. The CDR3 reads CASSYSLTGTEAFF. The CDR3, as DNA: TGTGCCAGCAGTTACTCGCTTACCGGGACTGAAGCTTTCTTT.

The chain couples TRBV5-1 to TRBJ1-2; unclear D gene. Germline V lookup: CDR1 SGHRS, CDR2 YFSETQ. The CDR3 sequence is 13 residues long. With 2 bases removed from V and 8 bases from J, the gap between germline ends came to 13 bases. The CDR3 region has the DNA TGCGCCAGCAGCTTCGGAGGAGGAGAGGGCTACACCTTC. Its protein product is CASSFGGGEGYTF.

This clonotype was observed at least ten times. The chain joins TRBV12-3 or TRBV12-4 to TRBJ2-1; 8 bases line up with TRBD2. V lost 7 bases to trimming and J lost 7 bases; unmatched junction nucleotides: 9. CDR3 size: 14 residues. This chain's CDR3 is CASKNERGRNEQFF. The CDR3 DNA follows: TGTGCCAGCAAAAACGAGCGGGGGCGGAATGAGCAGTTCTTC.

The chain carries TRBV6-1 and TRBJ1-4; no definite D call. The CDR3 runs to 13 residues. The V gene lost 6 bases and the J gene lost 7 bases, with 12 bases spanning the gap. Per germline, CDR1 MNHNS and CDR2 SASEGT. CDR3: CASREPFGEKLFF. Here the CDR3 DNA reads TGTGCCAGCAGGGAACCCTTTGGTGAAAAACTGTTTTTT.

This chain connects TRBV6-1 to TRBJ2-2, with 10 bases matching TRBD2. Germline assignment: CDR1 MNHNS and CDR2 SASEGT. V shed 5 bases, J shed 3 bases, and the junction held 6 bases outside the gene matches. The CDR3 runs to 16 residues. For the CDR3, the DNA is TGTGCCAGCAGTTATACCGGACTAGCGGACACCGGGGAGCTGTTTTTT. This translates into CASSYTGLADTGELFF.

This clonotype was detected many times. This chain joins TRBV28 and TRBJ2-5; TRBD2 agrees at 13 bases. The V gene end was trimmed by 5 bases and the J gene end by 5 bases; junction bases not matched to a gene: 5. The CDR3 has 15 residues. Germline CDR1 MDHEN, CDR2 SYDVKM. This CDR3 reads CASSTGLAGAETQYF. Written as DNA, the CDR3 is TGTGCCAGCAGTACCGGACTAGCGGGAGCTGAGACCCAGTACTTC.

V gene TRBV12-3 or TRBV12-4 combines with J gene TRBJ1-5, with D uncertain. There are 15 residues in the CDR3. Trimming cost V 2 bases and J 7 bases, with 15 bases left between them. CDR3 sequence (DNA): TGTGCCAGCAGTTTATTTGCGGGTGGTGACCAGCCCCAGCATTTT. Translation gives CASSLFAGGDQPQHF.

There are a few counts of this clonotype. The V and J genes are TRBV28 and TRBJ2-7; D is unclear. This CDR3 spans 14 amino acids. Between the trimmed V and J ends, which lost 1 base and 2 bases, there was a span of 9 bases. Germline V gene sequence: CDR1 MDHEN, CDR2 SYDVKM. DNA for the CDR3: TGTGCCAGCAGTTTATATGACACAACCTACGAGCAGTACTTC. Its translation: CASSLYDTTYEQYF.

The rearrangement links TRBV5-6 to TRBJ2-7; no clear D. V dropped 4 bases and J dropped 2 bases, with 19 bases sitting between them. In germline, CDR1 is SGHDT, CDR2 YYEEEE. This CDR3 region has 16 residues. The CDR3 here is CASSLPSKIPTYEQYF. The CDR3 bases are TGTGCCAGCAGCCTCCCGTCTAAGATCCCTACCTACGAGCAGTACTTC.

The chain is built from TRBV7-3 and TRBJ2-3; D call uncertain. Germline V CDR1 and CDR2: SGHTA, FQGTGA. V lost 4 bases, J lost 0 bases, and 14 bases lay in between. This CDR3 spans 16 amino acids. Here the CDR3 reads CASSSKSAASTDTQYF. The CDR3, as DNA: TGTGCCAGCAGCTCGAAATCGGCTGCTAGCACAGATACGCAGTATTTT.

In the case of this clonotype: A clone one base away is much larger, so this may be a read error. The rearrangement uses TRBV20-1 and TRBJ1-3; TRBD1 agrees at 8 bases. The CDR3 runs 16 residues. Germline V lookup: CDR1 DFQATT, CDR2 SNEGSKA (reference sequence). The CDR3, as DNA: TGCGGTGCCAAGAGACAGGGGCCTTCCTCTGGAAACACCATATATTTT. Translating it yields CGAKRQGPSSGNTIYF.

The rearrangement uses TRBV12-3 or TRBV12-4 and TRBJ2-1; D is ambiguous. The CDR3 consists of 13 residues. V was shortened by 4 bases and J by 7 bases, with 11 bases between the two germline ends. CDR3 protein: CASSYSRANEQFF. In DNA, the CDR3 is TGTGCCAGCAGTTACTCGAGAGCAAATGAGCAGTTCTTC.